The source of this T cell receptor beta chain is a study of T cells after yellow fever vaccination. V was shortened by 4 bases and J by 6 bases, with 16 bases between the two germline ends. Germline-derived CDR1 and CDR2 are SGHTS and YDEGEE. This CDR3 has 15 amino acids. This clonotype was seen many times. TCRdb analysed the 5' RACE reads with MiXCR anew, one entry per CDR3 protein. The sample lists 300,000 to 400,000 distinct CDR3 sequences; 7.5% to 9% were seen once. This clonotype was obtained from a man aged 18 to 30 who received the YFV17D yellow fever vaccine. The sample in question was PBMCs, obtained on the day of the first yellow fever vaccination. The chain carries TRBV5-8 and TRBJ2-2; tentative D call: TRBD1 (6 bases). DNA for the CDR3: TGTGCCAGCAGCCTTTGGGGGCCTAGATCCGGGGAGCTGTTTTTT. Protein: CASSLWGPRSGELFF. The variable domain in full, with the rest retrieved from reference TRBV5-8 and TRBJ2-2, is EAGVTQSPTHLIKTRGQQATLRCSPISGHTSVYWYQQALGLGLQFLLWYDEGEERNRGNFPPRFSGRQFPNYSSELNVNALELEDSALYLCASSLWGPRSGELFFGEGSRLTVL.